This TCR beta chain is drawn from a study of blood T cell repertoires in COVID-19. Study as a whole: T cells, B-cell-depleted T cells, or PBMCs provided the cDNA or gDNA that served as material.

CDR3 length: 17 residues. CDR1 MNHNS and CDR2 SASEGT come from the germline V gene. Trimming took 2 bases from V and 4 from J, leaving 18 bases between them. Source study methods: Amplified reference gene primers provided the basis for estimating nucleated cell counts. Method: immunoSEQ multiplex PCR; TCRdb's copy keeps in-frame clones and lacks some. That table is the source of V, J and clone size, and D and trimming were worked out from the DNA. The sample carries about 120,000 clones, roughly 90% recorded once. The sequencing input was peripheral blood. The V call is TRBV6-1, the J call TRBJ1-3; D might be TRBD1 (6 bases). This clonotype originated in a man aged 50 or older with active COVID-19. The CDR3 reads CASSEISPGTLGNTIYF. DNA for the CDR3: TGTGCCAGCAGTGAAATCTCTCCAGGGACATTAGGAAACACCATATATTTT.